This T cell receptor beta chain was sequenced for a study of vaccination effects on CD4 cells after COVID-19. ViraFEST used viral peptide pools to expand antigen-specific CD4+ T cells before sequencing. Researchers isolated CD4+ T cells once approximately ten days of culture had elapsed. Absence of prior SARS-CoV-2 infection characterized the vaccine recipients, who showed negative nucleocapsid antibodies. This clone was seen only once. Its antigen is as yet unknown. Repertoires were generated with immunoSEQ multiplex PCR, while TCRdb's copy carries only in-frame clones and drops some. The table lists 65,000 or so clones, roughly three quarters of them singletons. Sequenced material: CD4+ T cells from PBMCs cultured with HCoV-NL63 spike peptides, taken before COVID-19 vaccination. The receptor was isolated from a human donor who received a COVID-19 vaccine.

This CDR3 is CASSKRREGLSNQPQHF. DNA of the CDR3: TGTGCCAGCAGCAAACGTAGAGAGGGCCTGAGCAATCAGCCCCAGCATTTT. This chain joins TRBV21-1 and TRBJ1-5. TRBV21-1 is termed a pseudogene. This CDR3 is built from 17 residues.